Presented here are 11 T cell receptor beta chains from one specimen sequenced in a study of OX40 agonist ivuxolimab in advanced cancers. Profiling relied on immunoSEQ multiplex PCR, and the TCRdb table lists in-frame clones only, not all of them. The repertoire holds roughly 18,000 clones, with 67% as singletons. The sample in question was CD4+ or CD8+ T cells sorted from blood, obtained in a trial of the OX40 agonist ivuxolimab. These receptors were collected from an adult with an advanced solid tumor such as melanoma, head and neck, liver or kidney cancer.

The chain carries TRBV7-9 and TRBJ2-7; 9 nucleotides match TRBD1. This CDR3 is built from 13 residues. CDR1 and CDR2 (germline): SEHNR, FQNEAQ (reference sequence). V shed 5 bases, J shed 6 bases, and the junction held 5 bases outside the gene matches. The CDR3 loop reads CASSPGTGSEQYF. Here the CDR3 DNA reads TGTGCCAGCAGCCCCGGGACAGGGAGCGAGCAGTACTTC.

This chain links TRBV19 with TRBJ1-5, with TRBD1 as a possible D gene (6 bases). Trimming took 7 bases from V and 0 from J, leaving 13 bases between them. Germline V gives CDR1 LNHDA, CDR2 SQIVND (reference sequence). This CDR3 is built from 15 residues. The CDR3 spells CASTGGRYSNQPQHF. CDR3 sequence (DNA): TGTGCCAGTACTGGGGGCCGATATAGCAATCAGCCCCAGCATTTT. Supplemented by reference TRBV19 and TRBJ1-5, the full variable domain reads DGGITQSPKYLFRKEGQNVTLSCEQNLNHDAMYWYRQDPGQGLRLIYYSQIVNDFQKGDIAEGYSVSREKKESFPLTVTSAQKNPTAFYLCASTGGRYSNQPQHFGDGTRLSIL.

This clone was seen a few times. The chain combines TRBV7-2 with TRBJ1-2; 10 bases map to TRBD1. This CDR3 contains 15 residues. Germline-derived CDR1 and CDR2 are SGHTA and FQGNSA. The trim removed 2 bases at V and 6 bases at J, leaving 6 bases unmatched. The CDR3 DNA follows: TGTGCCAGCAGCTTAACCGCCGGGACAGGGGATGGCTACACCTTC. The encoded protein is CASSLTAGTGDGYTF.

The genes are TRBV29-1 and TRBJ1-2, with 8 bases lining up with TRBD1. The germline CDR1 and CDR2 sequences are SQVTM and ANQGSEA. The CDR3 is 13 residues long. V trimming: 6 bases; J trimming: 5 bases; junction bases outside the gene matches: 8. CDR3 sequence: CSVPRDRGYGYTF. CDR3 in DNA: TGCAGCGTCCCTAGAGACAGGGGATATGGCTACACCTTC.

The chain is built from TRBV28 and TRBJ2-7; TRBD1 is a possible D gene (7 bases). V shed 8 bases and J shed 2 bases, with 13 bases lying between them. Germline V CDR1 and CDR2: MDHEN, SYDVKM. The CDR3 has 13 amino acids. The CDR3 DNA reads TGTGCCAGCCAGGGGGGAGCAACCTACGAGCAGTACTTC. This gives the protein CASQGGATYEQYF.

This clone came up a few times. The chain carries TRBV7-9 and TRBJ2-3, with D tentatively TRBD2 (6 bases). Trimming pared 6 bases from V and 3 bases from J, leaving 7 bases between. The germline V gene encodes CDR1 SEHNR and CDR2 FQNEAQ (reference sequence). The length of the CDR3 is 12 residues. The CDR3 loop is CASRRGTDTQYF. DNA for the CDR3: TGTGCCAGCAGGCGGGGAACAGATACGCAGTATTTT.

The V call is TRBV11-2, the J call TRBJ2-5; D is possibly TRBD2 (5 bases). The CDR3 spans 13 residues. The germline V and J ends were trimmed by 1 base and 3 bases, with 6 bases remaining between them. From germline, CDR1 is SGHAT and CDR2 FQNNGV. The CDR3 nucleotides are TGTGCCAGCAGCTTAGGGGGAGAAGAGACCCAGTACTTC. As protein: CASSLGGEETQYF.

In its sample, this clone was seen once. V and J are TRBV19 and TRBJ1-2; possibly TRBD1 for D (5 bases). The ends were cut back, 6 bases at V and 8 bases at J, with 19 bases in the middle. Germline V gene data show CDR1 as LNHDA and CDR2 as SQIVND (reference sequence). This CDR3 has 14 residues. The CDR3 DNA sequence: TGTGCCAGTAGAACAGGTCAAAATAAGAAAGGCTACACCTTC. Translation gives CASRTGQNKKGYTF.

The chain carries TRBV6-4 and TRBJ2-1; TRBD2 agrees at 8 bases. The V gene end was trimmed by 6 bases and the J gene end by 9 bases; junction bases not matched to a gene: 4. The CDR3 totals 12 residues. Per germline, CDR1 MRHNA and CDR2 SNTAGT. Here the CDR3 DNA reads TGTGCCAGCAGAGGACTAGCCAGTGAGCAGTTCTTC. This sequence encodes CASRGLASEQFF.

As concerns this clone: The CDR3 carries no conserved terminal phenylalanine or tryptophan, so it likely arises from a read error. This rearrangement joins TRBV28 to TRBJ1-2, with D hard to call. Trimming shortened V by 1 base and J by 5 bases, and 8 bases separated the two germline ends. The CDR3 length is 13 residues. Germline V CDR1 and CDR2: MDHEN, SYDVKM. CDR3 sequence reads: CASSLSSSYGYTL. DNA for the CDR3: TGTGCCAGCAGTTTATCCAGCTCATATGGCTACACCCTC.

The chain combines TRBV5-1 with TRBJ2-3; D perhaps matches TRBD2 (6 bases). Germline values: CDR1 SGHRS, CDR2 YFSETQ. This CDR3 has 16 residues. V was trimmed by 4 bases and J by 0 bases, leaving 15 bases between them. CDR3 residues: CASSGGNPTSTDTQYF. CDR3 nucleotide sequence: TGCGCCAGCAGCGGGGGGAACCCCACTAGCACAGATACGCAGTATTTT.